Below are 17 T cell receptor beta chains sequenced from a single sample in a study of blood T cell repertoires in COVID-19. Assay: immunoSEQ multiplex PCR; the TCRdb copy retains only in-frame clones and omits some. Among over 150,000 clones, approximately 80% were seen once, and the ten largest hold roughly 3.6%. Sequencing was done on a sample of peripheral blood. All receptors come from an elderly woman with acute or convalescent COVID-19.

The CDR3 protein is CSVRQGAQDTEAFF. DNA for the CDR3: TGCAGCGTGCGACAGGGGGCGCAGGACACTGAAGCTTTCTTT. The chain links TRBV29-1 to TRBJ1-1; the match to TRBD1 covers 10 bases. The J segment lost 3 bases and the V segment lost 6 bases, leaving 7 bases of the junction unmatched. This CDR3 contains 14 residues. From germline, CDR1 is SQVTM and CDR2 ANQGSEA.

The chain uses TRBV6-6 and TRBJ1-6, with D possibly TRBD1 on 5 matching bases. V shed 4 bases and J shed 9 bases, with 13 bases lying between them. This CDR3 region has 14 residues. From germline, CDR1 is MNHNY and CDR2 SVGAGI (reference sequence). CDR3 amino acids: CASSSGQAGSPLHF. In DNA, the CDR3 is TGTGCCAGCAGTTCAGGACAAGCAGGTTCACCCCTCCACTTT.

J is TRBJ2-7 and V is TRBV7-8; 8 bases fit TRBD2. The V gene end was trimmed by 0 bases and the J gene end by 4 bases; junction bases not matched to a gene: 8. The length of the CDR3 is 16 residues. Germline V gene sequence: CDR1 SGHVS, CDR2 FQNEAQ. The CDR3 spells CASSLAGRGGIYEQYF. DNA for the CDR3: TGTGCCAGCAGCTTAGCCGGCCGGGGGGGCATTTACGAGCAGTACTTC.

This rearrangement joins TRBV6-4 to TRBJ2-1; a possible D gene is TRBD2 (7 bases). Trimming took off 0 bases at V and 9 bases at J, with 9 bases between the two ends. CDR1 MRHNA and CDR2 SNTAGT come from the germline V gene. The CDR3 sequence is 13 residues long. CDR3 residues: CASSDSRGGEQFF. The CDR3 nucleotides are TGTGCCAGCAGTGACTCTAGGGGGGGTGAGCAGTTCTTC.

The chain employs TRBV5-1 and TRBJ2-5; D possibly corresponds to TRBD1 (6 bases). The CDR3 contains 15 residues. Germline V CDR1 and CDR2: SGHRS, YFSETQ. Trimming left V 2 bases short and J 5 bases short, with 16 bases between. The CDR3 reads CASSFRQASSETQYF. Written as DNA, the CDR3 is TGCGCCAGCAGCTTTAGACAGGCGTCGTCCGAGACCCAGTACTTC.

The chain combines TRBV2 with TRBJ1-2; TRBD1 matches 7 bases. Germline CDR1 SNHLY, CDR2 FYNNEI. Trimming at V came to 6 bases and at J to 2 bases, leaving 6 bases not matched to a gene. The CDR3 length is 14 residues. This CDR3 is CASRTIQGNYGYTF. As DNA, the CDR3 is TGTGCCAGCAGAACCATACAGGGGAACTATGGCTACACCTTC. Full variable domain (outside the CDR3, taken from reference TRBV2 and TRBJ1-2): EPEVTQTPSHQVTQMGQEVILRCVPISNHLYFYWYRQILGQKVEFLVSFYNNEISEKSEIFDDQFSVERPDGSNFTLKIRSTKLEDSAMYFCASRTIQGNYGYTFGSGTRLTVV.

The rearrangement links TRBV6-5 to TRBJ2-7, with 8 bases identical to TRBD2. The CDR3 totals 13 residues. With V trimmed by 10 bases and J by 6 bases, 11 bases remained unmatched. Per germline, CDR1 MNHEY and CDR2 SVGAGI. As DNA, the CDR3 is TGTGCCACCGAGCGGGAGTCTCTCCTCGAGCAGTACTTC. Translation gives CATERESLLEQYF.

The genes are TRBV5-5 and TRBJ1-1; no definite D call. The CDR3 loop spans 14 amino acids. V gave up 4 bases and J gave up 0 bases, with 10 bases separating them. CDR1 SGHKS and CDR2 YYEKEE come from the germline V gene (reference sequence). DNA for the CDR3: TGTGCCAGCAGCCGGGGAGGGATGAACACTGAAGCTTTCTTT. This translates into CASSRGGMNTEAFF. Filled out from reference TRBV5-5 and TRBJ1-1, the complete variable domain reads DAGVTQSPTHLIKTRGQQVTLRCSPISGHKSVSWYQQVLGQGPQFIFQYYEKEERGRGNFPDRFSARQFPNYSSELNVNALLLGDSALYLCASSRGGMNTEAFFGQGTRLTVV.

The rearrangement joins TRBV7-2 to TRBJ2-1; 7 positions match TRBD1. The CDR3 is 16 residues long. The V segment lost 2 bases and the J segment 1 base; nucleotides outside the gene matches: 5. The germline gives CDR1 SGHTA, CDR2 FQGNSA. The CDR3 coding sequence is TGTGCCAGCAGCTTATCAGGGACAGTTTCCTACAATGAGCAGTTCTTC. Its translation is CASSLSGTVSYNEQFF.

The rearrangement joins TRBV30 to TRBJ1-6; D perhaps matches TRBD1 (5 bases). The V end lost 1 base, the J end lost 4 bases, and 17 bases lay between the germline ends. The CDR3 is 17 residues long. The germline V gene encodes CDR1 GTSNPN and CDR2 SVGIG (reference sequence). The CDR3: CAWSATRTTAYNSPLHF. The CDR3 DNA is TGTGCCTGGAGTGCCACACGTACGACAGCTTATAATTCACCCCTCCACTTT.

V and J are TRBV18 and TRBJ1-4; TRBD1 agrees at 7 bases. There are 15 residues in the CDR3. CDR1 and CDR2 (germline): KGHSH, LQKENI. J gave up 5 bases and V 0 bases, and 3 bases lay outside the gene matches. The CDR3 coding sequence is TGTGCCAGCTCACCACCGGGACAGAAAAATGAAAAACTGTTTTTT. This translates into CASSPPGQKNEKLFF.

The chain is built from TRBV7-2 and TRBJ1-3; 7 nucleotides agree with TRBD1. The V segment lost 1 base and the J segment 4 bases; nucleotides outside the gene matches: 4. The CDR3 sequence is 15 residues long. Per germline, CDR1 SGHTA and CDR2 FQGNSA. CDR3 amino acids: CASSLDRGGGNTIYF. CDR3 nucleotides: TGTGCCAGCAGCTTAGACAGGGGTGGAGGAAACACCATATATTTT.

This chain links TRBV7-9 with TRBJ2-3, with TRBD1 as a possible D gene (6 bases). In germline, CDR1 is SEHNR, CDR2 FQNEAQ (reference sequence). This CDR3 comprises 15 residues. The V end lost 4 bases, the J end lost 1 base, and 12 bases lay between the germline ends. CDR3 sequence: CASSSRDTRTDTQYF. In nucleotides, the CDR3 is TGTGCCAGCAGCTCCCGGGACACTCGCACAGATACGCAGTATTTT. Supplemented by reference TRBV7-9 and TRBJ2-3, the full variable domain reads DTGVSQNPRHKITKRGQNVTFRCDPISEHNRLYWYRQTLGQGPEFLTYFQNEAQLEKSRLLSDRFSAERPKGSFSTLEIQRTEQGDSAMYLCASSSRDTRTDTQYFGPGTRLTVL.

This clone appeared a few times. The gene calls are TRBV6-5 and TRBJ1-2, with 11 bases that match TRBD1. The CDR3 length is 15 residues. Germline V CDR1 and CDR2: MNHEY, SVGAGI. Unmatched junction bases numbered 3, after V lost 2 bases and J lost 4 bases. The DNA of the CDR3 is TGTGCCAGCAGTTACAGCGGGACAGGGGGCTATGGCTACACCTTC. The encoded protein is CASSYSGTGGYGYTF.

This clone was seen only a few times. The V gene is TRBV27, the J gene TRBJ1-2, with 11 bases aligning to TRBD1. V dropped 5 bases and J dropped 1; count of bases not matched to a gene: 12. CDR1 and CDR2 (germline): MNHEY, SMNVEV (reference sequence). The CDR3 runs to 18 residues. The DNA for the CDR3 is TGTGCCAGCAGTCCTTTGGACAGGGGGCGAAATAGTAACTATGGCTACACCTTC. Translated, it gives CASSPLDRGRNSNYGYTF.

The chain recombines TRBV30 with TRBJ2-7, with 15 nucleotides matching TRBD2. V lost 3 bases and J lost 4; bases outside the gene matches: 13. Germline V gene sequence: CDR1 GTSNPN, CDR2 SVGIG (reference sequence). The length of the CDR3 is 18 residues. The CDR3 is CAWSTRTSGRAFRYEQYF. In DNA, the CDR3 is TGTGCCTGGAGCACCCGGACTAGCGGGAGGGCCTTTAGGTACGAGCAGTACTTC.

V and J are TRBV6-2 or TRBV6-3 and TRBJ2-2; 7 positions match TRBD1. Germline CDR1 is MNHEY and CDR2 is SVGEGT. The CDR3 totals 17 residues. V lost 2 bases, J lost 0 bases, and 6 bases stayed unmatched. In DNA, the CDR3 is TGTGCCAGCAGTTACACGCACCAGGGGGCGAACACCGGGGAGCTGTTTTTT. Its translation: CASSYTHQGANTGELFF.